Reported below is one T cell receptor beta chain. Antigen unknown. This sample was included in a study of response to subunit inactivated influenza vaccine. In TCRdb, the RT-PCR reads were re-called with MiXCR into one record per CDR3 protein. Of about 610,000 distinct CDR3 sequences in the sample, 14% were seen once. Study-wide points: A suggestion made by the authors is that each seasonal influenza vaccination recruits few new T cells.

Looked up from germline, CDR1 is MNHEY and CDR2 is SVGEGT. V was cut by 6 bases and J by 1 base, with 7 bases left in between. CDR3 length equals 13 residues. The sample was PBMCs from blood, taken approximately 12 days after vaccination. The rearrangement links TRBV6-2 or TRBV6-3 to TRBJ1-5; tentative D call: TRBD1 (5 bases). This TCR came from a man aged 50-60 years who received an inactivated influenza vaccine. In DNA, the CDR3 is TGTGCCAGCAGGAGGGACAGCAATCAGCCCCAGCATTTT. Amino acids: CASRRDSNQPQHF.